These 26 T cell receptor beta chains originate from one sample sequenced in a study of cytomegalovirus exposure and HLA in healthy donors. The PCR used 60 Vbeta and 13 Jbeta primers. The protocol was immunoSEQ multiplex PCR, while the TCRdb copy is restricted to in-frame clones and leaves out a portion. In the table there are about 200,000 clones, about 12% of which are singletons. Sequencing was performed on PBMCs. All receptors come from a man aged 50-59 years in good health and CMV-seropositive.

A few counts support this clone. V and J are TRBV6-5 and TRBJ2-3; D not certain. The CDR3 has 15 amino acids. CDR1 and CDR2 from the germline V gene are MNHEY and SVGAGI. The V gene lost 6 bases and the J gene lost 6 bases, with 19 bases spanning the gap. The CDR3 here is CASSAPRKLMDTQYF. CDR3 nucleotide sequence: TGTGCCAGCAGCGCTCCTAGAAAATTAATGGATACGCAGTATTTT.

The chain has TRBV28 and TRBJ1-3, with D possibly TRBD1 on 5 matching bases. Germline V gene data show CDR1 as MDHEN and CDR2 as SYDVKM. V was cut by 3 bases and J by 3 bases, with 12 bases left in between. This CDR3 comprises 15 residues. CDR3 amino acids: CASSLGRANGNTIYF. CDR3 DNA: TGTGCCAGCAGTTTGGGCAGGGCGAATGGAAACACCATATATTTT. Based on the CDR3 plus reference TRBV28 and TRBJ1-3, the full variable domain is DVKVTQSSRYLVKRTGEKVFLECVQDMDHENMFWYRQDPGLGLRLIYFSYDVKMKEKGDIPEGYSVSREKKERFSLILESASTNQTSMYLCASSLGRANGNTIYFGEGSWLTVV.

J is TRBJ1-6 and V is TRBV5-1; 7 positions agree with TRBD1. The germline V gene has CDR1 SGHRS and CDR2 YFSETQ. CDR3 length: 15 residues. Trimming removed 2 bases from V and 5 bases from J; junction bases left unmatched: 4. CDR3 sequence: CASSFSGTDNSPLHF. CDR3 nucleotides: TGCGCCAGCAGCTTTAGCGGGACAGATAATTCACCCCTCCACTTT.

This clone was counted only a few times. This chain joins TRBV5-6 and TRBJ2-1; 11 nucleotides line up with TRBD2. This CDR3 has 15 amino acids. With 4 bases clipped from V and 4 bases from J, the junction kept 4 bases outside the gene matches. Germline assignment: CDR1 SGHDT and CDR2 YYEEEE. The CDR3 bases are TGTGCCAGCAGCCGCGGGACTAGCGGATACAATGAGCAGTTCTTC. As protein: CASSRGTSGYNEQFF.

There are a few counts of this clone. V usage is TRBV9 and J usage is TRBJ2-2; D possibly corresponds to TRBD2 (6 bases). The V and J ends lost 4 bases and 7 bases respectively, with 17 bases between them. The CDR3 extends over 15 amino acids. Germline V lookup: CDR1 SGDLS, CDR2 YYNGEE. The DNA of the CDR3 is TGTGCCAGCAGCCCTCTGCGCCGGGGAGGCGGGGAGCTGTTTTTT. Its protein product is CASSPLRRGGGELFF.

The chain has TRBV7-2 and TRBJ1-2, with D possibly being TRBD1 (6 bases). Germline CDR1 SGHTA, CDR2 FQGNSA. The CDR3 sequence is 13 residues long. Trimming left V 7 bases short and J 6 bases short, with 15 bases between. The CDR3 protein is CASNEQGSDGYTF. The CDR3 coding sequence is TGTGCCAGCAACGAACAGGGTTCGGATGGCTACACCTTC.

V usage is TRBV11-3 and J usage is TRBJ2-3; 7 bases are a match to TRBD1. Trimming at V came to 3 bases and at J to 6 bases, leaving 12 bases not matched to a gene. Per germline, CDR1 SGHNT and CDR2 YENEEA. This CDR3 contains 16 residues. The CDR3 spells CASSFNRDRFTDTQYF. DNA for the CDR3: TGTGCCAGCAGCTTCAACCGGGACAGATTCACGGATACGCAGTATTTT.

The gene calls are TRBV6-6 and TRBJ2-7; 8 bases are a match to TRBD1. CDR1 is MNHNY, CDR2 SVGAGI, per germline (reference sequence). There are 16 residues in the CDR3. After removal of 0 bases from V and 3 bases from J, the junction contained 7 bases not matched to a gene. DNA for the CDR3: TGTGCCAGCAGTTACTCGCGGGGACAGGCTCACTACGAGCAGTACTTC. Its translation is CASSYSRGQAHYEQYF.

This clone was found a few times. The CDR3 region is CASSQEGSGNQPQHF. The DNA of the CDR3 is TGTGCCAGCAGCCAAGAGGGGTCGGGGAATCAGCCCCAGCATTTT. This sequence joins TRBV4-2 and TRBJ1-5; no definite D call. V lost 0 bases and J 4 bases, leaving 10 bases between the germline ends. CDR3 length: 15 amino acids. The germline CDR1 and CDR2 sequences are LGHNA and YNFKEQ.

This chain links TRBV4-1 with TRBJ1-2, with 7 bases matching TRBD1. Germline V gives CDR1 MGHRA, CDR2 YSYEKL. V lost 4 bases and J lost 3; bases outside the gene matches: 8. The CDR3 runs to 15 residues. CDR3 sequence: CASSPRQGSDYGYTF. CDR3 sequence (DNA): TGCGCCAGCAGCCCCCGACAGGGTTCTGACTATGGCTACACCTTC.

This clone has only a few counts. The chain has TRBV10-3 and TRBJ2-3, with 10 positions matching TRBD1. In germline, CDR1 is ENHRY, CDR2 SYGVKD. V lost 5 bases and J lost 2; bases outside the gene matches: 4. CDR3 size: 15 residues. CDR3 region: CAISRQGANTDTQYF. CDR3 sequence (DNA): TGTGCCATCAGTCGACAGGGGGCAAACACAGATACGCAGTATTTT.

The chain is built from TRBV19 and TRBJ1-1; weak D call: TRBD1 (5 bases). V lost 2 bases to trimming and J lost 0 bases, with 16 bases between them. The CDR3 totals 17 residues. Germline CDR1 LNHDA, CDR2 SQIVND (reference sequence). The CDR3 region is CASSIISSRAMNTEAFF. The CDR3 nucleotides read TGTGCCAGTAGTATAATTTCCAGCAGGGCAATGAACACTGAAGCTTTCTTT.

The J gene is TRBJ1-5, the V gene TRBV19, with a weak D call TRBD1 (5 bases). This CDR3 spans 13 amino acids. CDR1 is LNHDA, CDR2 SQIVND, per germline (reference sequence). Trimming removed 7 bases from V and 10 bases from J, with 17 bases in between. In DNA form, the CDR3 reads TGTGCCAGTACTTTCCCTTTCGGGGGACCCCAGCATTTT. This translates into CASTFPFGGPQHF.

The chain links TRBV9 to TRBJ2-7, with D perhaps TRBD2 (6 bases). Germline CDR1 reads SGDLS; CDR2 reads YYNGEE. The CDR3 extends over 15 amino acids. V lost 0 bases and J lost 6, with 16 bases in between. The CDR3 reads CASSVGVGRNGEQYF. The CDR3 nucleotides read TGTGCCAGCAGCGTAGGGGTAGGGAGGAATGGCGAGCAGTACTTC.

Only a few counts were recorded for this clone. For the CDR3, the DNA is TGCGCCAGCAGCTTGAACAGGGGGCCAGACTACACCTTC. Its protein is CASSLNRGPDYTF. V gene TRBV5-1 combines with J gene TRBJ1-2; 9 bases map to TRBD1. V dropped 1 base and J dropped 10; count of bases not matched to a gene: 5. This CDR3 spans 13 amino acids. Per germline, CDR1 SGHRS and CDR2 YFSETQ.

This clone appeared many times. The V call is TRBV5-3, the J call TRBJ2-1; TRBD1 aligns across 8 bases. TRBV5-3 is an ORF for which the function is uncertain. The ends lost 5 bases at V and 8 bases at J; junction bases unmatched: 12. This CDR3 spans 15 amino acids. DNA of the CDR3: TGTGCCAGAAGACGGGACAGGCCAAGAACAGATGAGCAGTTCTTC. Translating gives CARRRDRPRTDEQFF.

The V call is TRBV10-2, the J call TRBJ1-5, with 7 positions matching TRBD1. The CDR3 contains 16 residues. The V gene end was trimmed by 0 bases and the J gene end by 3 bases; junction bases not matched to a gene: 5. CDR1 and CDR2 (germline): WSHSY, SAAADI. In DNA form, the CDR3 reads TGCGCCAGCAGTGAGTCCTCAGGGACAGACAATCAGCCCCAGCATTTT. Its protein is CASSESSGTDNQPQHF.

CDR3 region: CASSRTSVDEQFF. The CDR3 DNA reads as TGTGCCAGCAGCCGGACTAGCGTGGATGAGCAGTTCTTC. The chain is built from TRBV7-6 and TRBJ2-1; 9 bases match TRBD2. This CDR3 is built from 13 residues. Germline assignment: CDR1 SGHVS and CDR2 FNYEAQ. J gave up 8 bases and V 5 bases, and 4 bases lay outside the gene matches.

This clone appeared a few times. The gene calls are TRBV11-2 and TRBJ1-2; D is perhaps TRBD1 (5 bases). Trimming took 4 bases from V and 3 from J, leaving 21 bases between them. CDR1 SGHAT and CDR2 FQNNGV come from the germline V gene. This CDR3 spans 17 amino acids. The CDR3 spells CASSYSAPKGFDYGYTF. The CDR3 nucleotides read TGTGCCAGCAGCTATTCGGCCCCCAAGGGGTTTGACTATGGCTACACCTTC.

The rearrangement links TRBV19 to TRBJ1-4; maybe TRBD1 (5 bases). This CDR3 has 14 amino acids. Germline CDR1 LNHDA, CDR2 SQIVND (reference sequence). Trimming removed 4 bases at V and 3 bases at J, with 9 bases between. As DNA, the CDR3 is TGTGCCAGTAGTAGGGGCAGTGCTAATGAAAAACTGTTTTTT. Its translation is CASSRGSANEKLFF.

This chain uses TRBV30 with TRBJ2-3, with 10 bases that match TRBD1. The germline V gene encodes CDR1 GTSNPN and CDR2 SVGIG (reference sequence). V dropped 0 bases and J dropped 4; count of bases not matched to a gene: 7. This CDR3 region has 16 residues. CDR3 bases: TGTGCCTGGAGTGTACTGGGGGACAGGGGACCAGATACGCAGTATTTT. Its translation is CAWSVLGDRGPDTQYF.

The rearrangement uses TRBV7-8 and TRBJ2-7, with 8 bases matching TRBD1. Trimming took 5 bases from V and 6 from J; bases not matched to a gene: 9. This CDR3 comprises 14 residues. Per the germline V gene, CDR1 is SGHVS and CDR2 is FQNEAQ. The CDR3 bases are TGTGCCAGCAGCCATGACAGGGGAAGAAGCGAGCAGTACGTC. This sequence encodes CASSHDRGRSEQYV.

In its sample, this clone was seen a few times. CDR3 amino acids: CASSLQGGSQNTIYF. The CDR3 DNA reads TGTGCCAGCAGCTTGCAGGGGGGTTCACAAAACACCATATATTTT. The V call is TRBV11-3, the J call TRBJ1-3; 7 bases match TRBD1. The CDR3 covers 15 residues. Germline V gene lookup returns CDR1 SGHNT and CDR2 YENEEA. Trimming at V came to 3 bases and at J to 6 bases, leaving 8 bases not matched to a gene.

The chain recombines TRBV7-9 with TRBJ2-2; the match to TRBD1 covers 11 bases. The CDR3 sequence is 15 residues long. From germline, CDR1 is SEHNR and CDR2 FQNEAQ (reference sequence). J was trimmed by 6 bases and V by 5 bases; bases with no gene match: 5. The CDR3 region is CASSLGQGAAGELFF. Written as DNA, the CDR3 is TGTGCCAGCAGCCTCGGACAGGGGGCCGCCGGGGAGCTGTTTTTT.

This clone showed up many times. Here the CDR3 reads CASSGVGRTGDTIYF. DNA of the CDR3: TGTGCCAGCAGCGGGGTAGGACGCACAGGGGACACCATATATTTT. The chain combines TRBV5-6 with TRBJ1-3, with 7 bases fitting TRBD1. With V trimmed by 4 bases and J by 8 bases, 12 bases remained unmatched. Per germline, CDR1 SGHDT and CDR2 YYEEEE. The CDR3 is 15 amino acids.

The chain joins TRBV4-2 to TRBJ1-2; tentative D call: TRBD1 (5 bases). The V gene's germline CDR1 is LGHNA and CDR2 YNFKEQ. Trimming removed 4 bases at V and 5 bases at J, with 17 bases between. The CDR3 totals 15 residues. CDR3 DNA: TGTGCCAGCAGCCTCCGACAGCCTGAACTTTATGGCTACACCTTC. Its translation: CASSLRQPELYGYTF.